Below, 23 T cell receptor beta chains from the same sample are listed, as sequenced in a study of T cell repertoires in cytomegalovirus infection. TCRdb fed the reads into MiXCR, producing one record per CDR3 protein. This sample carries under 600,000 distinct CDR3 sequences, 15% to 20% of them seen once, and the ten largest clones take more than 20%. Sequenced material: CD8+ T cells from PBMCs. Source of these receptors: a human donor in good health (CMV status not recorded). Some clones in this sample may be carry-over from other donors' samples.

DNA for the CDR3: TGTGCCAGCAGCTTTCCCCGAAGAGGGGGCACAGATACGTACTATTTT. Translating gives CASSFPRRGGTDTYYF. V usage is TRBV7-9 and J usage is TRBJ2-3, with 7 positions matching TRBD1. The CDR3 is 16 amino acids. The J segment lost 15 bases and the V segment lost 3 bases, leaving 21 bases of the junction unmatched. Germline-derived CDR1 and CDR2 are SEHNR and FQNEAQ (reference sequence).

This clonotype is a singleton in its sample. The rearrangement joins TRBV3-1 to TRBJ2-1; 10 positions match TRBD2. The V and J ends lost 0 bases and 0 bases, in that order; junction bases with no gene match: 5. This CDR3 is 18 amino acids long. CDR1 LGHDT and CDR2 YNNKEL come from the germline V gene (reference sequence). CDR3 DNA: TGTGCCAGCAGCCAAGATAGGGGACTAGCGTACTCCTACAATGAGCAGTTCTTC. The encoded protein is CASSQDRGLAYSYNEQFF.

The chain combines TRBV29-1 with TRBJ2-2; D is possibly TRBD1 (6 bases). Trimming took 4 bases from V and 6 from J, leaving 21 bases between them. The CDR3 extends over 16 amino acids. The germline V gene has CDR1 SQVTM and CDR2 ANQGSEA. CDR3 sequence (DNA): TGCAGCGTTGTACCGAGGACAGCTCGAACACCCGGGGAGCTGTTTTTT. Protein: CSVVPRTARTPGELFF.

The chain joins TRBV27 to TRBJ2-7, with D tentatively TRBD2 (6 bases). The CDR3 has 14 amino acids. V lost 3 bases and J 3 bases, leaving 12 bases between the germline ends. Per germline, CDR1 MNHEY and CDR2 SMNVEV (reference sequence). DNA of the CDR3: TGTGCCAGCAGTTTCTCCGACGGGAGCTACGAGCAGTACTTC. Amino acid sequence: CASSFSDGSYEQYF.

This clonotype was counted between two and nine times. The rearrangement links TRBV2 to TRBJ1-1, with D hard to call. V dropped 7 bases and J dropped 5 bases, with 23 bases sitting between them. CDR3 length: 16 amino acids. The V gene's germline CDR1 is SNHLY and CDR2 FYNNEI. For the CDR3, the DNA is TGTGCCAGCAAAAGAGGATGGGATACCCTGTCAACTGAAGCTTTCTTT. It codes for CASKRGWDTLSTEAFF.

The chain carries TRBV11-2 and TRBJ2-1; maybe TRBD2 (5 bases). The CDR3 loop spans 15 amino acids. Germline CDR1 is SGHAT and CDR2 is FQNNGV. V lost 4 bases and J lost 0, with 10 bases in between. In nucleotides, the CDR3 is TGTGCCAGCAGCTCCGAGCGGTACTCCTACAATGAGCAGTTCTTC. Translating it yields CASSSERYSYNEQFF.

The chain links TRBV30 to TRBJ1-1; D not certain. The CDR3 extends over 12 amino acids. The germline V gene encodes CDR1 GTSNPN and CDR2 SVGIG (reference sequence). V was trimmed by 3 bases and J by 3 bases, leaving 8 bases between them. This chain's CDR3 is CAWREFDTEAFF. DNA for the CDR3: TGTGCCTGGAGGGAGTTCGACACTGAAGCTTTCTTT. The whole variable domain, filled in from reference TRBV30 and TRBJ1-1, reads SQTIHQWPATLVQPVGSPLSLECTVEGTSNPNLYWYRQAAGRGLQLLFYSVGIGQISSEVPQNLSASRPQDRQFILSSKKLLLSDSGFYLCAWREFDTEAFFGQGTRLTVV.

This clonotype was picked up a small number of times. The chain couples TRBV27 to TRBJ2-5, with 8 nucleotides matching TRBD1. The CDR3 extends over 13 amino acids. From germline, CDR1 is MNHEY and CDR2 SMNVEV (reference sequence). With 5 bases clipped from V and 6 bases from J, the junction kept 5 bases outside the gene matches. CDR3 sequence (DNA): TGTGCCAGCAGTAATACAGGGGGGAAGACCCAGTACTTC. Residues: CASSNTGGKTQYF.

Here the CDR3 reads CASSYTLGLHKDRNEQFF. Written as DNA, the CDR3 is TGTGCCAGCAGCTATACCCTCGGACTGCACAAGGACCGCAATGAGCAGTTCTTC. J is TRBJ2-1 and V is TRBV28; D may be TRBD2 (5 bases). CDR1 is MDHEN and CDR2 is SYDVKM in the germline V gene. The CDR3 has 18 residues. The V and J ends lost 6 bases and 6 bases respectively, with 27 bases between them.

The chain recombines TRBV5-1 with TRBJ2-7; tentative D call: TRBD1 (6 bases). The CDR3 length is 15 residues. CDR1 SGHRS and CDR2 YFSETQ come from the germline V gene. V shed 0 bases and J shed 0 bases, with 10 bases lying between them. The chain's CDR3 is CASSLEGTPSYEQYF. The DNA for the CDR3 is TGCGCCAGCAGCTTGGAAGGGACACCCTCCTACGAGCAGTACTTC.

This clonotype occurred many times. This sequence joins TRBV7-9 and TRBJ2-3, with 9 bases matching TRBD1. Germline V gives CDR1 SEHNR, CDR2 FQNEAQ (reference sequence). With V trimmed by 5 bases and J by 3 bases, 15 bases remained unmatched. The CDR3 runs 18 residues. CDR3 in amino acids: CASSPLGQGLPSTDTQYF. In DNA, the CDR3 is TGTGCCAGCAGCCCTCTCGGACAGGGGCTCCCTTCTACAGATACGCAGTATTTT.

This clonotype was recorded a few times. The V and J genes are TRBV15 and TRBJ1-5; D unresolved. V was shortened by 3 bases and J by 0 bases, with 12 bases between the two germline ends. The germline CDR1 and CDR2 sequences are LNHNV and YYDKDF (reference sequence). The CDR3 has 16 amino acids. The CDR3 protein is CATSRRTAYSNQPQHF. CDR3 DNA sequence: TGTGCCACCAGCAGGAGGACGGCCTATAGCAATCAGCCCCAGCATTTT.

Many counts were recorded for this clonotype. V gene TRBV19 combines with J gene TRBJ1-5, with 9 bases aligning to TRBD1. This CDR3 is built from 16 residues. After removal of 5 bases from V and 5 bases from J, the junction contained 10 bases not matched to a gene. Per germline, CDR1 LNHDA and CDR2 SQIVND (reference sequence). CDR3 nucleotide sequence: TGTGCCAGTAGTCCCGTGACAGGGGGTTATTATCAGCCCCAGCATTTT. Translation gives CASSPVTGGYYQPQHF. Based on the CDR3 plus reference TRBV19 and TRBJ1-5, the full variable domain is DGGITQSPKYLFRKEGQNVTLSCEQNLNHDAMYWYRQDPGQGLRLIYYSQIVNDFQKGDIAEGYSVSREKKESFPLTVTSAQKNPTAFYLCASSPVTGGYYQPQHFGDGTRLSIL.

The chain carries TRBV7-9 and TRBJ1-2; possibly TRBD1 for D (5 bases). Trimming took off 5 bases at V and 10 bases at J, with 17 bases between the two ends. Germline loops: CDR1 SEHNR, CDR2 FQNEAQ (reference sequence). This CDR3 comprises 13 residues. The CDR3 reads CASSATVQGDYTF. CDR3 coding DNA: TGTGCCAGCAGCGCCACAGTACAAGGGGACTACACCTTC.

The table lists this clonotype with many counts. This chain joins TRBV7-6 and TRBJ2-1; 8 bases agree with TRBD2. The CDR3 extends over 20 amino acids. Trimming at V came to 2 bases and at J to 1 base, leaving 16 bases not matched to a gene. In germline, CDR1 is SGHVS, CDR2 FNYEAQ. The CDR3 DNA reads as TGTGCCAGCAGCTTAAACCTAGCGGGCACCGGGATCAATTCCTACAATGAGCAGTTCTTC. It yields the protein CASSLNLAGTGINSYNEQFF.

The chain has TRBV6-1 and TRBJ1-5; D possibly corresponds to TRBD1 (5 bases). CDR1 and CDR2 from the germline V gene are MNHNS and SASEGT. The CDR3 is made up of 18 amino acids. Trimming cost V 0 bases and J 0 bases, with 15 bases left between them. The DNA for the CDR3 is TGTGCCAGCAGTGAAGCCGGGGTGGGGGGGTATAGCAATCAGCCCCAGCATTTT. This encodes CASSEAGVGGYSNQPQHF.

This clonotype was found a few times. The rearrangement joins TRBV14 to TRBJ1-4; no clear D. Deletions cut 0 bases from V and 4 bases from J, with 9 bases between. CDR1 SGHDN and CDR2 FVKESK come from the germline V gene. This CDR3 region has 15 residues. The CDR3 DNA follows: TGTGCCAGCAGCCAAGATGGGAGATATAATGAAAAACTGTTTTTT. Residues: CASSQDGRYNEKLFF.

The rearrangement joins TRBV19 to TRBJ1-3; a weak D match, TRBD1 (6 bases). Trimming cost V 6 bases and J 0 bases, with 21 bases left between them. Per germline, CDR1 LNHDA and CDR2 SQIVND (reference sequence). The CDR3 has 18 residues. CDR3 sequence: CASRKFYDRTHSGNTIYF. The CDR3 DNA follows: TGTGCCAGTAGGAAATTCTATGACAGGACTCACTCTGGAAACACCATATATTTT.

This chain connects TRBV12-5 to TRBJ1-4, with D maybe TRBD1 (5 bases). Germline CDR1 and CDR2: LGHNT and FRNRAP. The CDR3 is 15 amino acids. Trimming removed 0 bases at V and 8 bases at J, with 13 bases between. The CDR3, as DNA: TGTGCTAGTGGTTTGGTGGGGGGGGGGGAAGAAAAACTGTTTTTT. This gives the protein CASGLVGGGEEKLFF.

This clonotype was found many times. This chain connects TRBV6-6 to TRBJ2-3; D not certain. V lost 6 bases and J lost 5, with 9 bases in between. CDR3 length: 12 amino acids. The germline V gene has CDR1 MNHNY and CDR2 SVGAGI (reference sequence). CDR3 in DNA: TGTGCCAGCAGCGATCCCGGAGATACGCAGTATTTT. This gives the protein CASSDPGDTQYF.

This clonotype has ten or more counts. The V and J genes are TRBV6-1 and TRBJ2-1; possibly TRBD2 for D (5 bases). V was cut by 7 bases and J by 12 bases, with 16 bases left in between. The CDR3 length is 12 residues. Looked up from germline, CDR1 is MNHNS and CDR2 is SASEGT. This chain's CDR3 is CASMKGRGLQFF. CDR3 bases: TGTGCCAGCATGAAGGGTCGCGGACTGCAGTTCTTC.

This clonotype has a count of ten or more. The V and J genes are TRBV7-9 and TRBJ2-7; maybe TRBD2 (6 bases). This CDR3 comprises 16 residues. V was trimmed by 0 bases and J by 2 bases, leaving 14 bases between them. In germline, CDR1 is SEHNR, CDR2 FQNEAQ (reference sequence). This CDR3 reads CASSLAQEGLTYEQYF. The CDR3 DNA reads TGTGCCAGCAGCTTAGCGCAGGAGGGGTTGACCTACGAGCAGTACTTC.

This clonotype occurred many times. V gene TRBV7-9 combines with J gene TRBJ2-6, with D maybe TRBD2 (6 bases). Trimming pared 0 bases from V and 0 bases from J, leaving 15 bases between. This CDR3 comprises 19 residues. Germline values: CDR1 SEHNR, CDR2 FQNEAQ (reference sequence). The CDR3 region is CASSLASGLLFSGANVLTF. The CDR3 DNA sequence: TGTGCCAGCAGCTTAGCCTCGGGACTTCTTTTCTCTGGGGCCAACGTCCTGACTTTC.